This T cell receptor (beta chain) was captured by sequencing in a study of cytomegalovirus exposure and HLA in healthy donors. Study details: In an early release, HLA-typed donors contributed 90 million or so unique TCR sequences. Study-wide results and limits: It was in a later analysis that TCR association rates were seen to vary by HLA locus, highest for DRB1 and lowest for HLA-C. The study labeled 150 or so TCR beta chains cytomegalovirus-associated. Most TCR sequences proved rare, with some public TCRs found in many donors.

This clone came up a few times. Its target is unknown. Amplification used 60 Vbeta primers and 13 Jbeta primers. The data were produced by immunoSEQ multiplex PCR, yet TCRdb's version contains in-frame clones alone and is incomplete. The sample holds 150,000 to 200,000 clones; around 83% are singletons and the top ten take 5% to 7%. This receptor was obtained from a man between 50 and 59 years old in good health and CMV-seropositive. Sequencing was performed on PBMCs.

CDR3 in DNA: TGTGCCAGCAGGTCACAGGGAACGTACACTGAAGCTTTCTTT. The encoded protein is CASRSQGTYTEAFF. V is TRBV27 and J is TRBJ1-1; tentatively, D is TRBD1 (6 bases). Looked up from germline, CDR1 is MNHEY and CDR2 is SMNVEV (reference sequence). V shed 6 bases and J shed 3 bases, with 14 bases lying between them. The CDR3 consists of 14 residues.